The 13 T cell receptor beta chains given below trace back to one sample, sequenced in a study of blood T cell dynamics during melanoma immunotherapy. Time point given: week 3, after first cycle of checkpoint inhibitor. The table came from immunoSEQ multiplex PCR; TCRdb's copy has only in-frame clones and leaves some out. In the table there are 15,000 or so clones, 87% of which are singletons. The specimen comprised blood, sampled from a patient treated with checkpoint blockade. All receptors derive from a human donor with melanoma.

This CDR3 reads CASSWDRVDTEAFF. CDR3 coding DNA: TGTGCCAGCAGCTGGGACAGGGTTGACACTGAAGCTTTCTTT. The genes are TRBV28 and TRBJ1-1; TRBD1 matches at 9 bases. CDR3 length: 14 amino acids. The V segment lost 6 bases and the J segment 3 bases; nucleotides outside the gene matches: 5. Germline CDR1 reads MDHEN; CDR2 reads SYDVKM.

J is TRBJ2-5 and V is TRBV5-1; TRBD2 might be the D (5 bases). Trimming pared 2 bases from V and 4 bases from J, leaving 15 bases between. Germline V CDR1 and CDR2: SGHRS, YFSETQ. CDR3 size: 15 residues. CDR3 residues: CASSLWPLAPETQYF. CDR3 bases: TGCGCCAGCAGCTTATGGCCTCTAGCCCCAGAGACCCAGTACTTC.

The gene calls are TRBV7-2 and TRBJ1-4, with D uncertain. The CDR3 runs to 14 residues. Trimming shortened V by 5 bases and J by 6 bases, and 13 bases separated the two germline ends. CDR1 is SGHTA and CDR2 is FQGNSA in the germline V gene. The CDR3 DNA follows: TGTGCCAGCAGCCTAAGTACGTCTTATGAAAAACTGTTTTTT. This translates into CASSLSTSYEKLFF.

The V call is TRBV11-3, the J call TRBJ2-7, with 9 bases aligning to TRBD2. J lost 7 bases, V lost 1 base, and 11 bases had no gene match. The germline gives CDR1 SGHNT, CDR2 YENEEA. CDR3 length: 16 residues. DNA for the CDR3: TGTGCCAGCAGCTTAGGCAGCGTAGCGGGAGTAGATGAGCAGTACTTC. Amino acid sequence: CASSLGSVAGVDEQYF.

The chain uses TRBV7-2 and TRBJ2-7; 10 bases match TRBD2. This CDR3 spans 16 amino acids. V lost 5 bases and J lost 2; bases outside the gene matches: 9. Germline V lookup: CDR1 SGHTA, CDR2 FQGNSA. The CDR3 DNA is TGTGCCAGCAGCCAGAGTGGGACTAGCGCCACCTACGAGCAGTACTTC. Its protein product is CASSQSGTSATYEQYF.

The chain combines TRBV28 with TRBJ1-2, with D perhaps TRBD1 (5 bases). The CDR3 has 16 residues. Per germline, CDR1 MDHEN and CDR2 SYDVKM. V shed 1 base and J shed 2 bases, with 14 bases lying between them. In nucleotides, the CDR3 is TGTGCCAGCAGTTTATATCAGACAGAACAAAACTATGGCTACACCTTC. This sequence encodes CASSLYQTEQNYGYTF.

J is TRBJ2-5 and V is TRBV2, with 7 bases lining up with TRBD1. The CDR3 consists of 15 residues. CDR1 and CDR2 (germline): SNHLY, FYNNEI. V shed 6 bases and J 3 bases; nucleotides not matched to a gene: 10. The CDR3 reads CASRPQTGTEETQYF. The CDR3 DNA is TGTGCCAGCAGGCCCCAGACAGGGACCGAAGAGACCCAGTACTTC.

The V call is TRBV13, the J call TRBJ1-4; 8 bases match TRBD1. V shed 5 bases and J 5 bases; nucleotides not matched to a gene: 4. The CDR3 has 14 amino acids. Germline V lookup: CDR1 PRHDT, CDR2 FYEKMQ (reference sequence). The CDR3: CASSLRQGNEKLFF. The CDR3 DNA reads TGTGCCAGCAGCCTAAGACAGGGGAATGAAAAACTGTTTTTT.

This clone was seen more than once but under ten times. The chain combines TRBV4-2 with TRBJ1-4, with D perhaps matching TRBD1 (6 bases). The germline V and J ends were trimmed by 4 bases and 8 bases, with 17 bases remaining between them. The CDR3 has 15 amino acids. The germline V gene encodes CDR1 LGHNA and CDR2 YNFKEQ. CDR3 sequence reads: CASSLRGSGEEKLFF. The CDR3 DNA reads TGTGCCAGCAGCCTAAGGGGGAGTGGCGAGGAAAAACTGTTTTTT.

This clone was recorded once. This chain connects TRBV29-1 to TRBJ2-5, with D unclear. V was pared by 4 bases and J by 4 bases, with 10 bases between. Germline CDR1 reads SQVTM; CDR2 reads ANQGSEA. The CDR3 consists of 12 residues. DNA of the CDR3: TGCAGCGTTGGGTCAGAGTCAGAGACCCAGTACTTC. It codes for CSVGSESETQYF.

The chain combines TRBV2 with TRBJ2-1; TRBD2 aligns across 11 bases. The CDR3 is 15 amino acids. V gave up 6 bases and J gave up 6 bases; unmatched junction bases: 7. The germline V gene has CDR1 SNHLY and CDR2 FYNNEI. CDR3 sequence reads: CASRLTSGISNEQFF. The CDR3 DNA sequence: TGTGCCAGCAGATTGACTAGCGGGATTTCCAATGAGCAGTTCTTC.

The CDR3 protein is CASSLGGTSYNEQFF. CDR3 DNA: TGCGCCAGCAGCTTGGGTGGGACTAGCTACAATGAGCAGTTCTTC. The chain carries TRBV5-1 and TRBJ2-1, with 8 bases that match TRBD2. CDR3 size: 15 residues. V was pared by 0 bases and J by 3 bases, with 2 bases of the junction left unmatched. The germline CDR1 and CDR2 sequences are SGHRS and YFSETQ.

V gene TRBV2 combines with J gene TRBJ2-2; no clear D. With 7 bases removed from V and 3 bases from J, the gap between germline ends came to 15 bases. Germline V gene sequence: CDR1 SNHLY, CDR2 FYNNEI. The CDR3 is 15 amino acids. For the CDR3, the DNA is TGTGCCAGCAAGATGGCCGAAACGGACACCGGGGAGCTGTTTTTT. Translated: CASKMAETDTGELFF.